This T cell receptor (beta chain) was captured by sequencing in a study of OX40 agonist ivuxolimab in advanced cancers. V gave up 2 bases and J gave up 7 bases, with 16 bases separating them. Germline lookup yields CDR1 SGDLS and CDR2 YYNGEE. This CDR3 region has 15 residues. With regard to this clone: The antigen remains undetermined.

General study findings and limits: At doses 0.1 to 3.0 mg/kg, CD4+ and CD8+ clones expanded.

Sequenced by immunoSEQ multiplex PCR; TCRdb stores in-frame clones only, minus some. The table has roughly 92,000 clones, about 84% seen once. If patients had autoimmune disease history or systemic immunosuppression, they were excluded. The clonotype comes from an adult with an advanced solid tumor such as melanoma, head and neck, liver or kidney cancer. The sample was CD4+ or CD8+ T cells sorted from blood, taken in a trial of the OX40 agonist ivuxolimab. The chain recombines TRBV9 with TRBJ1-5, with D unclear. DNA for the CDR3: TGTGCCAGCAGCGTCCGGGGAGGAGATTACCAGCCCCAGCATTTT. This sequence encodes CASSVRGGDYQPQHF.